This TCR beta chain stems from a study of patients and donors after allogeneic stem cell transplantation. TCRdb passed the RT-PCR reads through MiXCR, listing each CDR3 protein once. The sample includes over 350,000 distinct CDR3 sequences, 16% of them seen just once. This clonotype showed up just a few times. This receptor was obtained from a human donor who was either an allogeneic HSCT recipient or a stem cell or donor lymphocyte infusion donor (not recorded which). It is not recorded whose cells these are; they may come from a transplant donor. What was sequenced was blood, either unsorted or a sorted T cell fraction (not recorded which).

The CDR3 coding sequence is TGCGCCAGCAGTAATACAGGGAAGAACACTGAAGCTTTCTTT. Amino acids: CASSNTGKNTEAFF. V is TRBV5-1 and J is TRBJ1-1; possibly TRBD1 for D (6 bases). V was shortened by 5 bases and J by 1 base, with 12 bases between the two germline ends. CDR3 length: 14 amino acids. Germline V gene sequence: CDR1 SGHRS, CDR2 YFSETQ.